This T cell receptor (beta chain) stems from a study of OX40 agonist ivuxolimab in advanced cancers. Assay: immunoSEQ multiplex PCR; the TCRdb copy retains only in-frame clones and omits some. The sample has about 90,000 clones, roughly nine tenths seen once. Unmatched junction bases numbered 4, after V lost 1 base and J lost 10 bases. CDR1 is SEHNR and CDR2 is FQNEAQ in the germline V gene (reference sequence). The CDR3 totals 14 residues. The J gene is TRBJ2-1, the V gene TRBV7-9, with 10 bases matching TRBD2. The TCR originated in an adult with an advanced solid tumor such as melanoma, head and neck, liver or kidney cancer. This specimen consisted of CD4+ or CD8+ T cells sorted from blood, obtained in a trial of the OX40 agonist ivuxolimab. The CDR3 DNA sequence: TGTGCCAGCAGCTTAGGGACTAGCGGCACGGAGCAGTTCTTC. It is translated as CASSLGTSGTEQFF.